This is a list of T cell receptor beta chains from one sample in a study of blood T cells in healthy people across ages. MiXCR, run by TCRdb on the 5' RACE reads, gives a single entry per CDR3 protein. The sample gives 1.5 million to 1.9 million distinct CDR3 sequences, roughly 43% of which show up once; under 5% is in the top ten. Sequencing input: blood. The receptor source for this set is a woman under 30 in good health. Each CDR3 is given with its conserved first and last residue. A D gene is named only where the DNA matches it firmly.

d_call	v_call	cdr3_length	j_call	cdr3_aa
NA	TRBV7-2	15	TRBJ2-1	CASSPEGVADNEQFF
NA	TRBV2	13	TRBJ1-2	CASSEQEVFGYTF
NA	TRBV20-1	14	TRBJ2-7	CSARGMGSSYEQYF
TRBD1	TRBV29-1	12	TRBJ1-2	CSGQGSYYGYTF
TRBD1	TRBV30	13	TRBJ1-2	CARVRQGGYGYTF
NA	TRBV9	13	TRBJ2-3	CASSVDRWDTQYF
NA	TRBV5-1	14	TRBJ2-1	CASSLDSSYNEQFF
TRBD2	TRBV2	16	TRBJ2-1	CASSDGTSGGAGEQFF
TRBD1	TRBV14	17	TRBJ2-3	CASSLVGWDRNTDTQYF
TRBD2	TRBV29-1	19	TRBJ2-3	CSVETRLAGAGDRTDTQYF
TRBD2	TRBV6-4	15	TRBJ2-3	CASSRTSSATDTQYF